These 15 T cell receptor beta chains originate from one sample sequenced in a study of response to subunit inactivated influenza vaccine. MiXCR, run by TCRdb on the RT-PCR reads, gives a single entry per CDR3 protein. The sample carries over 450,000 distinct CDR3 sequences, about an eighth recorded once. Sample: PBMCs from blood, taken roughly 46 days after vaccination. The origin of the receptors is a man aged 50 or older who received an inactivated influenza vaccine.

The V gene is TRBV3-1, the J gene TRBJ2-1; D uncertain. CDR3 length equals 15 residues. Germline V gives CDR1 LGHDT, CDR2 YNNKEL (reference sequence). The V and J ends lost 3 bases and 3 bases respectively, with 12 bases between them. Written as DNA, the CDR3 is TGTGCCAGCAGCCATGAGGTTGGAGTCTACAATGAGCAGTTCTTC. Amino acids: CASSHEVGVYNEQFF.

This clonotype was detected many times. V gene TRBV12-3 or TRBV12-4 combines with J gene TRBJ2-1; the match to TRBD2 covers 12 bases. This CDR3 is built from 14 residues. The J segment lost 5 bases and the V segment lost 8 bases, leaving 4 bases of the junction unmatched. The CDR3 nucleotides are TGTGCCAGCCGGACTAGCGGGACCAACAATGAGCAGTTCTTC. Amino acids: CASRTSGTNNEQFF.

This clonotype showed up many times. The chain couples TRBV20-1 to TRBJ2-1, with 13 positions matching TRBD2. Unmatched junction bases numbered 9, after V lost 3 bases and J lost 7 bases. The CDR3 is 16 amino acids. Germline V CDR1 and CDR2: DFQATT, SNEGSKA (reference sequence). The CDR3 spells CSASLTRTSGSNEQFF. For the CDR3, the DNA is TGCAGTGCTAGTCTTACCAGGACTAGCGGGAGTAATGAGCAGTTCTTC.

Only a few counts were recorded for this clonotype. This chain connects TRBV6-2 or TRBV6-3 to TRBJ2-5; 7 bases map to TRBD1. This CDR3 contains 16 residues. J lost 2 bases, V lost 1 base, and 7 bases had no gene match. The V gene's germline CDR1 is MNHEY and CDR2 SVGEGT. CDR3 sequence (DNA): TGTGCCAGCAGTTACTTCCAGGGACAGATACAAGAGACCCAGTACTTC. Protein product: CASSYFQGQIQETQYF.

The chain couples TRBV18 to TRBJ2-1; 13 nucleotides match TRBD2. The CDR3 totals 16 residues. Germline V lookup: CDR1 KGHSH, CDR2 LQKENI. J gave up 9 bases and V 6 bases, and 11 bases lay outside the gene matches. CDR3 protein: CASSQPGLAGKGEQFF. DNA for the CDR3: TGTGCCAGCTCCCAACCGGGACTAGCGGGAAAGGGTGAGCAGTTCTTC.

This chain uses TRBV10-3 with TRBJ2-2, with D perhaps TRBD2 (5 bases). Germline V gives CDR1 ENHRY, CDR2 SYGVKD. The V and J ends lost 10 bases and 8 bases respectively, with 20 bases between them. This CDR3 region has 14 residues. CDR3 DNA sequence: TGTGCCACACAGCCGGACTTCGTTATTGGGGAGCTGTTTTTT. This codes for CATQPDFVIGELFF.

This clonotype turned up a few times. This chain's CDR3 is CASSLGDRGLIDTQYF. In DNA, the CDR3 is TGTGCCAGCAGTTTAGGGGACAGGGGGCTAATAGATACGCAGTATTTT. This chain uses TRBV28 with TRBJ2-3; 12 bases match TRBD1. Per germline, CDR1 MDHEN and CDR2 SYDVKM. J was trimmed by 5 bases and V by 2 bases; bases with no gene match: 5. This CDR3 is built from 16 residues.

The table lists this clonotype with a few counts. This chain links TRBV5-1 with TRBJ2-5; 7 bases align to TRBD1. The CDR3 has 14 residues. Germline CDR1 reads SGHRS; CDR2 reads YFSETQ. Trimming cost V 9 bases and J 0 bases; bases outside gene matches: 8. Here the CDR3 reads CATGLGTDQETQYF. CDR3 nucleotides: TGCGCCACAGGTCTCGGGACAGACCAAGAGACCCAGTACTTC.

This clonotype was observed a few times. V is TRBV5-1 and J is TRBJ2-2, with a possible D match to TRBD2 (5 bases). CDR3 length: 15 residues. V lost 0 bases to trimming and J lost 4 bases, with 10 bases between them. From germline, CDR1 is SGHRS and CDR2 YFSETQ. CDR3: CASSLGPEGTGELFF. In nucleotides, the CDR3 is TGCGCCAGCAGCTTGGGCCCCGAGGGCACCGGGGAGCTGTTTTTT.

This clonotype turned up a few times. V usage is TRBV6-1 and J usage is TRBJ1-5; 7 bases agree with TRBD1. The CDR3 spans 15 residues. Germline lookup yields CDR1 MNHNS and CDR2 SASEGT. V lost 1 base to trimming and J lost 2 bases; unmatched junction nucleotides: 2. Here the CDR3 DNA reads TGTGCCAGCAGTGAAGTAGACAGGGGCAATCAGCCCCAGCATTTT. This translates into CASSEVDRGNQPQHF.

The chain combines TRBV10-3 with TRBJ1-1, with D maybe TRBD1 (6 bases). The ends were cut back, 4 bases at V and 1 base at J, with 10 bases in the middle. This CDR3 contains 14 residues. CDR1 ENHRY and CDR2 SYGVKD come from the germline V gene. In DNA, the CDR3 is TGTGCCATCAGTGCACCGACAGGGAACACTGAAGCTTTCTTT. Protein sequence: CAISAPTGNTEAFF.

V is TRBV27 and J is TRBJ2-7; D may be TRBD2 (5 bases). Germline lookup yields CDR1 MNHEY and CDR2 SMNVEV (reference sequence). The CDR3 spans 17 residues. V was clipped by 0 bases and J by 3 bases, with 18 bases between them. DNA of the CDR3: TGTGCCAGCAGTTTATCGCGAGGAAGGACGGGGTTCTACGAGCAGTACTTC. Protein sequence: CASSLSRGRTGFYEQYF.

At least ten counts were recorded for this clonotype. The chain uses TRBV18 and TRBJ2-3, with D uncertain. Germline V gives CDR1 KGHSH, CDR2 LQKENI. V was trimmed by 5 bases and J by 2 bases, leaving 8 bases between them. The CDR3 loop spans 13 amino acids. The CDR3 reads CASSWAATDTQYF. CDR3 sequence (DNA): TGTGCCAGCTCATGGGCCGCCACAGATACGCAGTATTTT.

V usage is TRBV6-2 or TRBV6-3 and J usage is TRBJ2-5; TRBD1 matches 7 bases. The germline CDR1 and CDR2 sequences are MNHEY and SVGEGT. Trimming cost V 2 bases and J 2 bases; bases outside gene matches: 17. The CDR3 extends over 19 amino acids. The CDR3 loop reads CASSYGRGQPGALQETQYF. Here the CDR3 DNA reads TGTGCCAGCAGTTACGGTAGGGGGCAGCCCGGCGCCCTTCAAGAGACCCAGTACTTC.

The genes are TRBV5-4 and TRBJ2-3, with 7 bases identical to TRBD2. The length of the CDR3 is 15 residues. V shed 4 bases, J shed 2 bases, and the junction held 7 bases outside the gene matches. Germline CDR1 is SGHNT and CDR2 is YYREEE (reference sequence). The CDR3 region is CASSRSGAYTDTQYF. The CDR3 DNA sequence: TGTGCCAGCAGCCGCAGCGGGGCTTACACAGATACGCAGTATTTT.